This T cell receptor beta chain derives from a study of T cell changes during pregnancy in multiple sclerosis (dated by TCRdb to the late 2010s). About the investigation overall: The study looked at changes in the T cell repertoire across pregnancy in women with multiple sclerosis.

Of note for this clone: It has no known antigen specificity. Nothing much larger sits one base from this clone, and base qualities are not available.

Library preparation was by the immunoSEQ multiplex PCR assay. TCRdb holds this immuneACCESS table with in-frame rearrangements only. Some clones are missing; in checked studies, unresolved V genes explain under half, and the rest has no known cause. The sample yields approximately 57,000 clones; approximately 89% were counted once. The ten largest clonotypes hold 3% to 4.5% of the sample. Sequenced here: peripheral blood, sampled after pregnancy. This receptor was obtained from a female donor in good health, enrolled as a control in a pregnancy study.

The nucleotide sequence reads as follows: TGCGCCAGCAGCCCGGGTCCGCAGCTCTCTGGAAACACCATATATTTT. Its protein reads: CASSPGPQLSGNTIYF. The chain couples TRBV5-1 to TRBJ1-3; no D gene can be assigned with confidence. Looking up the germline V gene yields CDR1 SGHRS and CDR2 YFSETQ. The CDR3 numbers 16 residues from cysteine through phenylalanine. Only the CDR3 DNA stays, 48 bases, in frame from base 1. A distance of 14 bases separates the germline ends of V and J, which lose 4 bases and 0 bases respectively.